The 5 T cell receptor beta chains in this list originate from one sample, sequenced in a study of CXCR3-negative and CXCR3-positive naive CD8 T cells. General study points: Relative to CXCR3-negative naive cells, CXCR3-positive naive cells had more hydrophobic TRB CDR3s.

These receptors' antigens are unknown. TRB cDNA was prepared as libraries by UMI-labeled 5' RACE. TCRdb reanalyzed the 5' RACE reads, giving one entry per CDR3 protein sequence and no DNA. In total, the table holds approximately 140,000 distinct CDR3 sequences. The sequencing input was naive CXCR3+ CD8+ T cells from blood. Subset defined: CD45RO-CCR7+CD27+CD95- naive CD8+ T cells expressing CXCR3 (TNR3+). These receptors all come from a human donor in good health. Some clones in this sample may be carry-over from other donors' samples.

This CDR3 reads CASSKIPPGQGVERNTEAFF. The gene calls are TRBV21-1 and TRBJ1-1; the D call of TRBD1 rests on TCRdb alone, since no DNA is present to check it. TRBV21-1 is listed as a pseudogene. This CDR3 has 20 amino acids.

The rearrangement links TRBV3-1 to TRBJ2-5; checking the TCRdb D call of TRBD1 is not possible without DNA. Germline V gene sequence: CDR1 LGHDT, CDR2 YNNKEL (reference sequence). The CDR3 runs 15 residues. CDR3 region: CASSHRQGARETQYF.

This chain joins TRBV7-3 and TRBJ2-2; TCRdb lists TRBD1, though no DNA is available to test this call. Germline V gene lookup returns CDR1 SGHTA and CDR2 FQGTGA. The CDR3 extends over 14 amino acids. This CDR3 is CASSSHPGFGELFF.

This chain links TRBV5-1 with TRBJ2-2. Germline CDR1 reads SGHRS; CDR2 reads YFSETQ. This CDR3 has 14 residues. The CDR3 region is CASSGSQNTGELFF.

The V gene is TRBV7-9, the J gene TRBJ1-2; without DNA, the TCRdb call of TRBD1 cannot be checked. Per germline, CDR1 SEHNR and CDR2 FQNEAQ (reference sequence). The CDR3 covers 13 residues. CDR3 protein: CASSSRDNYGYTF. Full variable domain (outside the CDR3, taken from reference TRBV7-9 and TRBJ1-2): DTGVSQNPRHKITKRGQNVTFRCDPISEHNRLYWYRQTLGQGPEFLTYFQNEAQLEKSRLLSDRFSAERPKGSFSTLEIQRTEQGDSAMYLCASSSRDNYGYTFGSGTRLTVV.